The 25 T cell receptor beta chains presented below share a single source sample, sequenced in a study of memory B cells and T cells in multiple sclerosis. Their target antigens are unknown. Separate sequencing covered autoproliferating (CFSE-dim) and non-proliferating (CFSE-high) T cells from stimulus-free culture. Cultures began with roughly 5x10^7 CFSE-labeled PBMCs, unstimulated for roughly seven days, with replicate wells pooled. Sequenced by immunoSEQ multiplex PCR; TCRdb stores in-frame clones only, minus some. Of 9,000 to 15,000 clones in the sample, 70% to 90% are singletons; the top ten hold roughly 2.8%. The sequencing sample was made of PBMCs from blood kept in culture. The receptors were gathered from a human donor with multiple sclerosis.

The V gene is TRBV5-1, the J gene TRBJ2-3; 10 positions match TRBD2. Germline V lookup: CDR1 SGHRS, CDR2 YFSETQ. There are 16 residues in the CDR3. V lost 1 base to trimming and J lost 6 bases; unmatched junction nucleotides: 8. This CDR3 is CASSLPLAGVGDTQYF. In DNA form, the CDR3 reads TGCGCCAGCAGCTTGCCCCTAGCGGGAGTAGGCGATACGCAGTATTTT.

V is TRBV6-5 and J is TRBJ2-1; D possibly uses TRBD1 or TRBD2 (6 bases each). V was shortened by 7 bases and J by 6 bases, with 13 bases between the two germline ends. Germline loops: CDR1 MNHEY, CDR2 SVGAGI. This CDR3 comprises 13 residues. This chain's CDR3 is CASTKGGPNEQFF. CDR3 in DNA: TGTGCCAGCACCAAGGGGGGACCCAATGAGCAGTTCTTC.

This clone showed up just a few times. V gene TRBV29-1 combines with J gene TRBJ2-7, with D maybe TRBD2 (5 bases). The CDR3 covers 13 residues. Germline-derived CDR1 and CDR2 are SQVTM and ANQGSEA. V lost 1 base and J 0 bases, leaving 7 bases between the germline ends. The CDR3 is CSVEGENSYEQYF. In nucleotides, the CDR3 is TGCAGCGTTGAAGGGGAGAACTCCTACGAGCAGTACTTC.

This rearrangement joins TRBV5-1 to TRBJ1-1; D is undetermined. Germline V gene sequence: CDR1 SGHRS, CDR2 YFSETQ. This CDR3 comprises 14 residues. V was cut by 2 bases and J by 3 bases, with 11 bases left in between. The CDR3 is CASSFPGSDTEAFF. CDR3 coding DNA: TGCGCCAGCAGCTTCCCGGGGTCGGACACTGAAGCTTTCTTT.

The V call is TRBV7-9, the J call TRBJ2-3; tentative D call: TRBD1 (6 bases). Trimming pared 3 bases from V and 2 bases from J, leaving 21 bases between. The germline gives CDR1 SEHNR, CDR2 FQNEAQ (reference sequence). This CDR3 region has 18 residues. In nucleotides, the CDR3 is TGTGCCAGCAGCTTTGGGTGGGGCAGGGGTTGGGACACAGATACGCAGTATTTT. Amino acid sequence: CASSFGWGRGWDTDTQYF.

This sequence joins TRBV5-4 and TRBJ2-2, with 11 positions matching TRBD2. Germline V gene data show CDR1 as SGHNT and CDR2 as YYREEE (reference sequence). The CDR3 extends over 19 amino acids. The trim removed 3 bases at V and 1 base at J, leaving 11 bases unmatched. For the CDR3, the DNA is TGTGCCAGCAGCTCACCGGGACTAGCGGCTTTAGGGAACACCGGGGAGCTGTTTTTT. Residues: CASSSPGLAALGNTGELFF.

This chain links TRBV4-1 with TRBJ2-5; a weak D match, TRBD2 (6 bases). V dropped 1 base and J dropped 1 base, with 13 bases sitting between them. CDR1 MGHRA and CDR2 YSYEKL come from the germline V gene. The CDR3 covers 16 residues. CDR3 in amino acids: CASSQGGRAGQETQYF. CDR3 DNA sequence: TGCGCCAGCAGCCAAGGCGGCCGAGCGGGCCAAGAGACCCAGTACTTC.

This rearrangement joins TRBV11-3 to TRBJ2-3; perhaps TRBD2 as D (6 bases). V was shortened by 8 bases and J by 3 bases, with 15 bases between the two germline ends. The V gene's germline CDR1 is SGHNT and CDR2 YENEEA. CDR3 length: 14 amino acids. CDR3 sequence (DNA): TGTGCCAGCGCACGGGGCGGGGTGACAGATACGCAGTATTTT. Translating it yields CASARGGVTDTQYF. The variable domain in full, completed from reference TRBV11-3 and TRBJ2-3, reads EAGVVQSPRYKIIEKKQPVAFWCNPISGHNTLYWYLQNLGQGPELLIRYENEEAVDDSQLPKDRFSAERLKGVDSTLKIQPAELGDSAVYLCASARGGVTDTQYFGPGTRLTVL.

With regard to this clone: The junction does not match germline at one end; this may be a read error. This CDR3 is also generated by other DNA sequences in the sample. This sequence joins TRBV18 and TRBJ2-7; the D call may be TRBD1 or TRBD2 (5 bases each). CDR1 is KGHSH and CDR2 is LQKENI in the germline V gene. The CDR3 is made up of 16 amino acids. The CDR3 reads CASSPPVGTSSYEQYF. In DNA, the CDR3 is TGTGCCAGCTCTCCACCGGTAGGGACGTCTTCCTACGAGCAGTACTTC. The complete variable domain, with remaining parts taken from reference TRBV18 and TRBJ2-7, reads NAGVMQNPRHLVRRRGQEARLRCSPMKGHSHVYWYRQLPEEGLKFMVYLQKENIIDESGMPKERFSAEFPKEGPSILRIQQVVRGDSAAYFCASSPPVGTSSYEQYFGPGTRLTVT.

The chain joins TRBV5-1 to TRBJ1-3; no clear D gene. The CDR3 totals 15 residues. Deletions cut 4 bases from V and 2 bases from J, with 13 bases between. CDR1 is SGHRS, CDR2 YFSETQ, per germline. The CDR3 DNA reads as TGCGCCAGCAGCGGAGAAGCCGGGGCTGGAAACACCATATATTTT. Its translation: CASSGEAGAGNTIYF.

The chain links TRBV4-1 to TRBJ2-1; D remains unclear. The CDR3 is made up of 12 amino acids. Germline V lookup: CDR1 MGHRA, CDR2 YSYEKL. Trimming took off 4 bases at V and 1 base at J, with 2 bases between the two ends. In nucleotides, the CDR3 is TGCGCCAGCAGCCCTTCCTACAATGAGCAGTTCTTC. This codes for CASSPSYNEQFF.

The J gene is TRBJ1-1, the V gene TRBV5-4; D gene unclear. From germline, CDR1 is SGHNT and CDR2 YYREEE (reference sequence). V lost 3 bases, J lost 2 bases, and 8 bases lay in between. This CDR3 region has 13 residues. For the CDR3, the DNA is TGTGCCAGCAGCTCCAGTCTAAACACTGAAGCTTTCTTT. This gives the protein CASSSSLNTEAFF.

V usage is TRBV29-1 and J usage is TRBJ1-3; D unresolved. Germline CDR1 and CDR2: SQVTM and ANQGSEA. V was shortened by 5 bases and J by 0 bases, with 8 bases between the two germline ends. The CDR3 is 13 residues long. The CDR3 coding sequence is TGCAGCGTTTCACACATCTCTGGAAACACCATATATTTT. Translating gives CSVSHISGNTIYF.

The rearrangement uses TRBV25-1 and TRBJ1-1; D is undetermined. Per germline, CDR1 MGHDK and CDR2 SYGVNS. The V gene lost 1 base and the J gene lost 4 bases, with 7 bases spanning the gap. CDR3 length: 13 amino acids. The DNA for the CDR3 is TGTGCCAGCAGTGAATTACGGGGCACTGAAGCTTTCTTT. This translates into CASSELRGTEAFF.

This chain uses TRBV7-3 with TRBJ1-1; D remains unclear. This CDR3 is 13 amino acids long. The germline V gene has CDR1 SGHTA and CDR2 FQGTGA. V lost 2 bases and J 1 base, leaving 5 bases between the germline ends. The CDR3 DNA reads TGTGCCAGCAGCTTAGGGAGGAACACTGAAGCTTTCTTT. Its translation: CASSLGRNTEAFF.

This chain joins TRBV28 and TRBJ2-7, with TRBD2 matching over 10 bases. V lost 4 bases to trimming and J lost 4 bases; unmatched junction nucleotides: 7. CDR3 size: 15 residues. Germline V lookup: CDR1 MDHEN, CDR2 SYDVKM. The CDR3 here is CASSSAAGGPYEQYF. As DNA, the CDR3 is TGTGCCAGCAGTTCCGCAGCGGGAGGGCCGTACGAGCAGTACTTC.

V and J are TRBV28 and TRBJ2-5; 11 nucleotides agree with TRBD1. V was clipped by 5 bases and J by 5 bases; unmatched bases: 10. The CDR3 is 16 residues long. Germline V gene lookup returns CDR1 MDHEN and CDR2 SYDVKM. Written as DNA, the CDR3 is TGTGCCAGCAGTCCCGCCCCCGGGACAGGGGGGGAGACCCAGTACTTC. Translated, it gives CASSPAPGTGGETQYF.

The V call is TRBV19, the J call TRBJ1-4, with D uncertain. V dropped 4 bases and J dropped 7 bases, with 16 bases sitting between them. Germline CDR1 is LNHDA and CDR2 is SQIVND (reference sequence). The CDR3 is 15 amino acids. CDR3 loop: CASSRGQRDGEKLFF. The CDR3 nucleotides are TGTGCCAGTAGTAGGGGTCAGCGTGACGGTGAAAAACTGTTTTTT.

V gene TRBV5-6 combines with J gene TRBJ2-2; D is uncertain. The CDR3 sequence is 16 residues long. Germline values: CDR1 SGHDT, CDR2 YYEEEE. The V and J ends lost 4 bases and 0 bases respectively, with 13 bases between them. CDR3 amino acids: CASSRWRTPNTGELFF. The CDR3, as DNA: TGTGCCAGCAGCCGATGGCGGACCCCGAACACCGGGGAGCTGTTTTTT. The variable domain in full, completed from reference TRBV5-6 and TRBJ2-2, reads DAGVTQSPTHLIKTRGQQVTLRCSPKSGHDTVSWYQQALGQGPQFIFQYYEEEERQRGNFPDRFSGHQFPNYSSELNVNALLLGDSALYLCASSRWRTPNTGELFFGEGSRLTVL.

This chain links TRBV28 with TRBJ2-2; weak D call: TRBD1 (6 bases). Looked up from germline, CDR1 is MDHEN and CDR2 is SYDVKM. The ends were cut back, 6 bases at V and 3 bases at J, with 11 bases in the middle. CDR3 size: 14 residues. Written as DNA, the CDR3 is TGTGCCAGCAGCCAACGGACAGACACCGGGGAGCTGTTTTTT. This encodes CASSQRTDTGELFF.

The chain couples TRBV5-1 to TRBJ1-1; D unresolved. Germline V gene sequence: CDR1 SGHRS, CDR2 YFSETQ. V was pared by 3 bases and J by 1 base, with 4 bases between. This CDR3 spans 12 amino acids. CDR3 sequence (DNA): TGCGCCAGCAGCTCAGGGAACACTGAAGCTTTCTTT. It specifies CASSSGNTEAFF.

The CDR3, as DNA: TGCGCCAGCAGCTCCGGGACAGGGACCTATGGCTACACCTTC. It is translated as CASSSGTGTYGYTF. V and J are TRBV4-1 and TRBJ1-2; 9 nucleotides match TRBD1. Per the germline V gene, CDR1 is MGHRA and CDR2 is YSYEKL. With V trimmed by 5 bases and J by 4 bases, 5 bases remained unmatched. The CDR3 totals 14 residues.

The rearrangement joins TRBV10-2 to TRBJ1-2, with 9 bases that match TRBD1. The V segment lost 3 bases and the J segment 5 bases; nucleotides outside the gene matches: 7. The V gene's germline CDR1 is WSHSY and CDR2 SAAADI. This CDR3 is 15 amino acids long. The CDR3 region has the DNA TGCGCCAGCAGTGACCAAGCCGGGACAGGGTATGGCTACACCTTC. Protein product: CASSDQAGTGYGYTF.

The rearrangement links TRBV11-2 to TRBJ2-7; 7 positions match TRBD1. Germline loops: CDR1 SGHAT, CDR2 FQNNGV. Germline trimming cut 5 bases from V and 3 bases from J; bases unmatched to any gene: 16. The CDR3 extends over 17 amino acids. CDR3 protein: CASSPTHRDSKNYEQYF. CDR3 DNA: TGTGCCAGCAGCCCAACCCACCGGGACAGCAAAAACTACGAGCAGTACTTC.

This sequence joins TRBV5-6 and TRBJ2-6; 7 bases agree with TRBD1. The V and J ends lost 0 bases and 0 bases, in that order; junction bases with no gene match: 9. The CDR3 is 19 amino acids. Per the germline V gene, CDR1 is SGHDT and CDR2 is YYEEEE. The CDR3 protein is CASSLAVGTAFSGANVLTF. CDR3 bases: TGTGCCAGCAGCTTGGCCGTGGGGACAGCATTCTCTGGGGCCAACGTCCTGACTTTC. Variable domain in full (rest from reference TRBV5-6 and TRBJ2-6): DAGVTQSPTHLIKTRGQQVTLRCSPKSGHDTVSWYQQALGQGPQFIFQYYEEEERQRGNFPDRFSGHQFPNYSSELNVNALLLGDSALYLCASSLAVGTAFSGANVLTFGAGSRLTVL.